This TCR beta chain was identified during a study of T cells in Graves' hyperthyroidism and ophthalmopathy. TCR beta CDR3 region amplification was performed from RNA transcripts. TCR CDR3 regions were first amplified by RT-PCR with HTBI primers. MiXCR, applied by TCRdb to the multiplex PCR reads, yields one record per CDR3 protein. The sample has around 240,000 distinct CDR3 sequences, more than 12% seen once; the top ten hold roughly 14%. The CDR3 is 15 amino acids. Germline V lookup: CDR1 MNHEY, CDR2 SVGAGI. The V end was cut by 2 bases, the J end by 1 base, with 11 bases between. This clonotype was counted at least ten times.

The receptor's source is a middle-aged woman with Graves' hyperthyroidism that later progressed to Graves' ophthalmopathy. This chain uses TRBV6-5 with TRBJ1-1, with D unclear. The material sequenced was blood. The CDR3 reads CASSYSQARNTEAFF. In DNA, the CDR3 is TGTGCCAGCAGTTACAGTCAGGCAAGGAACACTGAAGCTTTCTTT.